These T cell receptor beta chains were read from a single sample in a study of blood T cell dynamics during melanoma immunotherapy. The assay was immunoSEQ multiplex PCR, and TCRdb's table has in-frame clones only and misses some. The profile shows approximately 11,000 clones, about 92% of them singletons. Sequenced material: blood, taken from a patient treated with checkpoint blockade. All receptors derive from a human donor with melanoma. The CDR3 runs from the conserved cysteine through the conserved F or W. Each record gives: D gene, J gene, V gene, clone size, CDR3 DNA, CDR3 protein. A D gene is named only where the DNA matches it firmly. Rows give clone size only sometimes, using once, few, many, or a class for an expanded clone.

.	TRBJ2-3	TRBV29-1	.	TGCAGCGTTGCAAAACCGACAGATACGCAGTATTTT	CSVAKPTDTQYF
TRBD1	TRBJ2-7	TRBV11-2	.	TGTGCCAGCAGCAGGAGACAGGGCTGGGAGCAGTACTTC	CASSRRQGWEQYF
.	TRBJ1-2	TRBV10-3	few	TGTGCCATCAGTGACCGGCCGGCCTATGGCTACACCTTC	CAISDRPAYGYTF
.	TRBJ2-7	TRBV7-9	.	TGTGCCAGCAGCTTAGGGTTATCGCCCTACGAGCAGTACTTC	CASSLGLSPYEQYF
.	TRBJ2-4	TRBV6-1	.	TGTGCCAGCAGTGGGGCCGGGACATTTCGGTACTTC	CASSGAGTFRYF
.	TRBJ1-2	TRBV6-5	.	TGTGCCAGCAGTTACTCGGGGGCAGGGACTAACTATGGCTACACCTTC	CASSYSGAGTNYGYTF
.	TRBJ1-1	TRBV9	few	TGTGCCAGCAGCGTAGCGGGGGGCTCGAACACTGAAGCTTTCTTT	CASSVAGGSNTEAFF
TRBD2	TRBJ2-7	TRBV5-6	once	TGTGCCAGCAGCCCCCGAGCGGGAGGGCGACTCGAGCAGTACTTC	CASSPRAGGRLEQYF
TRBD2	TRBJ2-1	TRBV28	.	TGTGCCAGCAGTCCTTATGGGCAGGGGACTAGCGGCCAGAATGAGCAGTTCTTC	CASSPYGQGTSGQNEQFF
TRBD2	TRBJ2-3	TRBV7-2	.	TGTGCCAGCAGCCCTCGGGAGGGTGGGAATACGCAGTATTTT	CASSPREGGNTQYF
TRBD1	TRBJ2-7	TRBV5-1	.	TGCGCCAGCAGCTTGGCCGAAGGGGGCGCCTACGAGCAGTACTTC	CASSLAEGGAYEQYF
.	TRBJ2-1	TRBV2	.	TGTGCCAGCAGTAACGGGAACTACAATGAGCAGTTCTTC	CASSNGNYNEQFF
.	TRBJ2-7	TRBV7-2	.	TGTGCCAGCAGCTTAGCGCTCCGGGGAGTCTACGAGCAGTACTTC	CASSLALRGVYEQYF
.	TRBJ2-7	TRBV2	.	TGTGCCAGCGGGGGTCAGGCCGGTCGGCAGTACTTC	CASGGQAGRQYF
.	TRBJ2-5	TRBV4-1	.	TGCGCCAGCAGCCGACAGAACCAAGAGACCCAGTACTTC	CASSRQNQETQYF
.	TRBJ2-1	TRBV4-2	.	TGTGCCAGCAGCTTAGTCGTCTCCCACGGTGAGCAGTTCTTC	CASSLVVSHGEQFF
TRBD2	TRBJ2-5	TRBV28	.	TGTGCCAGCAGAAGCCTTTTGGGGGGGGGAGAGACCCAGTACTTC	CASRSLLGGGETQYF
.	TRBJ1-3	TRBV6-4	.	TGTGCCAGCAGCCCAGACAGGCACGCGTGCCCTATCCCCCCTGGAAACACCATATATTTT	CASSPDRHACPIPPGNTIYF
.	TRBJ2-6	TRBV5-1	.	TGCGCCAGCAGCTTGGGTATGGGGGCCAACGTCCTGACTTTC	CASSLGMGANVLTF
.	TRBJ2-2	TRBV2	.	TGTGCCAGCAGGGTGGGGCAGAACACCGGGGAGCTGTTTTTT	CASRVGQNTGELFF
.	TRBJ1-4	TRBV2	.	TGTGCCAGCATAAAGGAAGGGGAAAAACTGTTTTTT	CASIKEGEKLFF
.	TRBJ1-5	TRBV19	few	TGTGCCAGTAGTATAGGCCCCCACAGGGTTTGGAATCAGCCCCAGCATTTT	CASSIGPHRVWNQPQHF
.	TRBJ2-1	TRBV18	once	TGTGCCAGCTCACTAACGAGCTCCTACAATGAGCAGTTCTTC	CASSLTSSYNEQFF
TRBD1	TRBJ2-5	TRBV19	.	TGTGCCAGTAGTAGGCCGGGGACAGGAAGAGAGACCCAGTACTTC	CASSRPGTGRETQYF
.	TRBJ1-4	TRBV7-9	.	TGTGCCAGCACCCAAATGACCAAACTGTTTTTT	CASTQMTKLFF
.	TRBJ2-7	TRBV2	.	TGTGCCAGCAGCGGACAGACTAAGGACGAGCAGTACTTC	CASSGQTKDEQYF
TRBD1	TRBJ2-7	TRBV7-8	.	TGTGCCAGCAGCTCGGACAGGCACTACGAGCAGTACTTC	CASSSDRHYEQYF
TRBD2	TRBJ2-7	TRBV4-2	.	TGTGCCAGCAGCCAAGATAAGCGATTGAGCGGGAGGGGGGGCGAGCAGTACTTC	CASSQDKRLSGRGGEQYF
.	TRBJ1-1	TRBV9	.	TGTGCCAGCAGCGTAGAAGCTGGGGCTATGAACACTGAAGCTTTCTTT	CASSVEAGAMNTEAFF
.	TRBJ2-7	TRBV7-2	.	TGTGCCAGCAGCCCCCAAGGGGGGCGCCGTTACGAGCAGTACTTC	CASSPQGGRRYEQYF
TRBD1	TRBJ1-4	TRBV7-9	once	TGTGCCAGCAGCCCTCGACAGGGCCCCAGACTGTTTTTT	CASSPRQGPRLFF
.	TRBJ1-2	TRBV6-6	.	TGTGCCAGCAGTCCGGCTTTGGAGGGCTACACCTTC	CASSPALEGYTF
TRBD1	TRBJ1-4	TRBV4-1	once	TGCGCCAGCAGTCCGACAGGGGGTCTTGGGAAACTGTTTTTT	CASSPTGGLGKLFF
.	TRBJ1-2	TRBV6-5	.	TGTGCCAGCAGTTACTCGATTAGCGGATCGGGCTATGGCTACACCTTC	CASSYSISGSGYGYTF
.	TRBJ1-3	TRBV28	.	TGTGCCAGCGCCCTGGCAGGTCTGGGAAACACCATATATTTT	CASALAGLGNTIYF
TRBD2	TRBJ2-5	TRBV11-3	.	TGTGCCAGCAGCTTAGGGGAGGGAACGGACCGCCAAGAGACCCAGTACTTC	CASSLGEGTDRQETQYF
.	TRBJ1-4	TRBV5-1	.	TGCGCCAGCGGTTTATCGGCGGAAAAACTGTTTTTT	CASGLSAEKLFF
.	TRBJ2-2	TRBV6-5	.	TGTGCCAGCAGCAAAAATCCGAACACCGGGGAGCTGTTTTTT	CASSKNPNTGELFF
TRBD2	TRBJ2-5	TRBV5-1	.	TGCGCCAGCAGCCCACTAGCGGGAGCGGAGACCCAGTACTTC	CASSPLAGAETQYF
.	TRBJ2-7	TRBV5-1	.	TGCGCCAGCAGCCTAGGGACGACCTACGAGCAGTACTTC	CASSLGTTYEQYF
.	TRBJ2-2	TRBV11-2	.	TGTGCCAGCAGCCGCAGGGGGAACACCGGGGAGCTGTTTTTT	CASSRRGNTGELFF
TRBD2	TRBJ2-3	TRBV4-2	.	TGTGCCAGCAGCCAAGAAGCCGGGAGGGGTAGGGATACGCAGTATTTT	CASSQEAGRGRDTQYF
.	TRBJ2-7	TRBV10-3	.	TGTGCCATCAGGAAAAGCGGCCCTCGCTCCCACGAGCAGTACTTC	CAIRKSGPRSHEQYF
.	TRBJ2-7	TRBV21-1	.	TGTGCCAGCCGAACAGGGGCCCCCCCCTACGAGCAGTACTTC	CASRTGAPPYEQYF
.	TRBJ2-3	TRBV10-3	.	TGTGCCATCGGTGAGCAGGGCACAGATACGCAGTATTTT	CAIGEQGTDTQYF
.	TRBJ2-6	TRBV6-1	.	TGTGCCAGCAGTGAAGGGGTGGGGGCCAACGTCCTGACTTTC	CASSEGVGANVLTF
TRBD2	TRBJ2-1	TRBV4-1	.	TGCGCCAGCAGCCAAGAAGATTCTAGCGGGATCATGAATGAGCAGTTCTTC	CASSQEDSSGIMNEQFF
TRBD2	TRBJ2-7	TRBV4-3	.	TGCGCCAGCAGCCAGGAGGGTAGCGGGAGATACGAGCAGTACTTC	CASSQEGSGRYEQYF
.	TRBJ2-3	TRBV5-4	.	TGTGCCAGCAGCCCCCAGGGCACAGATACGCAGTATTTT	CASSPQGTDTQYF
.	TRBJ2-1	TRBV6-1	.	TGTGCCAGCAGCCCCTGGGGTCCCTCGGGGGATGAGCAGTTCTTC	CASSPWGPSGDEQFF
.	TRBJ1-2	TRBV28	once	TGTGCCAGCAGTCCCCGGGACGGCCGGGGTAACTATGGCTACACCTTC	CASSPRDGRGNYGYTF
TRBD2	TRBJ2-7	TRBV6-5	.	TGTGCCAGCAGGCGGGAGCCGCCCCACGAGCAGTACTTC	CASRREPPHEQYF
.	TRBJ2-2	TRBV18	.	TGTGCCAGCTCACCAGGGAGCACCGGGGAGCTGTTTTTT	CASSPGSTGELFF
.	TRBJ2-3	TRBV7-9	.	TGTGCCAGCAGCTTCCCGGGGAGGCCCACAGATACGCAGTATTTT	CASSFPGRPTDTQYF